The rows below give T cell receptor beta chains drawn from one sample of a study of blood T cell repertoires in COVID-19. TCRdb's table, derived via immunoSEQ multiplex PCR, lists solely in-frame clones and lacks some. The profile covers some 170,000 clones, with more than 85% appearing a single time and less than 1.5% taken by the ten largest. Sample: PBMCs or T cells enriched from blood (not recorded which). The source is a human donor with acute COVID-19. The donor label of this sample is uncertain. The CDR3 runs from the conserved cysteine through the conserved F or W. The order of the fields is V gene, clone size, J gene, CDR3 protein. Only some rows state a clone size, as once, few, many or a class for expanded clones.

V gene: TRBV18
clone size: NA
J gene: TRBJ2-1
CDR3 protein: CASSPPGTSGGSSYNEQFF

V gene: TRBV19
clone size: NA
J gene: TRBJ2-3
CDR3 protein: CASSSPGGSRSPHTQYF

V gene: TRBV5-1
clone size: NA
J gene: TRBJ1-1
CDR3 protein: CASSLRQGLNTEAFF

V gene: TRBV9
clone size: NA
J gene: TRBJ2-7
CDR3 protein: CASSVGQGTYEQYF

V gene: TRBV6-5
clone size: once
J gene: TRBJ1-2
CDR3 protein: CASSYSSIQVNGYTF

V gene: TRBV19
clone size: few
J gene: TRBJ1-6
CDR3 protein: CASSMGQGNSPLHF

V gene: TRBV7-2
clone size: NA
J gene: TRBJ2-4
CDR3 protein: CASSLGTVGIQYF

V gene: TRBV30
clone size: few
J gene: TRBJ1-6
CDR3 protein: CAWRRGIDSPLHF

V gene: TRBV21-1
clone size: once
J gene: TRBJ2-4
CDR3 protein: CASSPRLAGVVAKNIQYF

V gene: TRBV4-1
clone size: NA
J gene: TRBJ2-3
CDR3 protein: CASSQSGASGGPDTQYF

V gene: TRBV18
clone size: once
J gene: TRBJ2-3
CDR3 protein: CASSKSGGPDTQYF

V gene: TRBV19
clone size: NA
J gene: TRBJ1-2
CDR3 protein: CASSSLQGADGYTF

V gene: TRBV18
clone size: few
J gene: TRBJ2-7
CDR3 protein: CASSPWTSGPYEQYF

V gene: TRBV14
clone size: once
J gene: TRBJ2-3
CDR3 protein: CASSQDLRILAGGSGTQYF

V gene: TRBV19
clone size: once
J gene: TRBJ1-5
CDR3 protein: CASSIEARGYLRPPQHF

V gene: TRBV6-5
clone size: NA
J gene: TRBJ2-3
CDR3 protein: CASRTQTYRTDTQYF

V gene: TRBV7-2
clone size: NA
J gene: TRBJ2-2
CDR3 protein: CASSIDSGGASGELFF

V gene: TRBV7-9
clone size: NA
J gene: TRBJ2-7
CDR3 protein: CASSLGAGPYEQYF

V gene: TRBV12-3/TRBV12-4
clone size: NA
J gene: TRBJ1-3
CDR3 protein: CASSSLFGNTIYF

V gene: TRBV11-2
clone size: NA
J gene: TRBJ2-7
CDR3 protein: CASSLGSGGAYEQYF

V gene: TRBV5-1
clone size: few
J gene: TRBJ2-2
CDR3 protein: CASSLSPGEVGELFF

V gene: TRBV2
clone size: NA
J gene: TRBJ2-3
CDR3 protein: CASQGGFDGTDTQYF

V gene: TRBV7-2
clone size: NA
J gene: TRBJ2-1
CDR3 protein: CASSLIGTGGLPYNEQFF

V gene: TRBV15
clone size: NA
J gene: TRBJ1-2
CDR3 protein: CATSREEGALGYTF

V gene: TRBV30
clone size: NA
J gene: TRBJ2-7
CDR3 protein: CAWQRGGLAYEQYF

V gene: TRBV2
clone size: NA
J gene: TRBJ2-3
CDR3 protein: CASRDPLGAGKDTQYF

V gene: TRBV30
clone size: NA
J gene: TRBJ2-1
CDR3 protein: CAWSVFSGSNEQFF

V gene: TRBV9
clone size: once
J gene: TRBJ2-2
CDR3 protein: CASSEQATGELFF

V gene: TRBV5-4
clone size: NA
J gene: TRBJ1-4
CDR3 protein: CASSSGTGNQRLFF

V gene: TRBV27
clone size: NA
J gene: TRBJ1-1
CDR3 protein: CASSWDSLNTEAFF

V gene: TRBV12-3/TRBV12-4
clone size: NA
J gene: TRBJ1-5
CDR3 protein: CASSLGHDQPQHF

V gene: TRBV2
clone size: NA
J gene: TRBJ1-6
CDR3 protein: CASSPQGRLLGSPLHF

V gene: TRBV19
clone size: NA
J gene: TRBJ1-1
CDR3 protein: CASSPRGYGTEAFF

V gene: TRBV5-1
clone size: NA
J gene: TRBJ2-7
CDR3 protein: CASSFSGGYEQYF

V gene: TRBV5-6
clone size: NA
J gene: TRBJ2-7
CDR3 protein: CASSGGLGPDSYEQYF

V gene: TRBV7-9
clone size: NA
J gene: TRBJ2-5
CDR3 protein: CASSPSGGETQYF

V gene: TRBV19
clone size: NA
J gene: TRBJ2-5
CDR3 protein: CASSTGQQETQYF

V gene: TRBV3-1/TRBV3-2
clone size: NA
J gene: TRBJ2-4
CDR3 protein: CASSLAPTRDRVFGVAKNIQYF

V gene: TRBV2
clone size: few
J gene: TRBJ2-5
CDR3 protein: CASEGQETQYF

V gene: TRBV10-3
clone size: once
J gene: TRBJ1-1
CDR3 protein: CAISPDVTSPEAFF

V gene: TRBV5-3
clone size: once
J gene: TRBJ1-2
CDR3 protein: CARSLARASTCGYTF

V gene: TRBV11-2
clone size: NA
J gene: TRBJ1-2
CDR3 protein: CASSLGRGNYGYTF

V gene: TRBV5-1
clone size: few
J gene: TRBJ1-6
CDR3 protein: CASSLHPVASPLHF

V gene: TRBV3-1/TRBV3-2
clone size: NA
J gene: TRBJ2-1
CDR3 protein: CASSQDTLRDREQFF

V gene: TRBV7-2
clone size: once
J gene: TRBJ2-7
CDR3 protein: CASSPSGGGYEQYF

V gene: TRBV13
clone size: NA
J gene: TRBJ2-7
CDR3 protein: CASSYTLGGGSYEQYF

V gene: TRBV10-3
clone size: NA
J gene: TRBJ2-3
CDR3 protein: CAISRGGTDTQYF

V gene: TRBV5-1
clone size: NA
J gene: TRBJ1-4
CDR3 protein: CASSLVLGVNEKLFF

V gene: TRBV4-2
clone size: NA
J gene: TRBJ1-1
CDR3 protein: CASSQDKGVNTEAFF

V gene: TRBV7-2
clone size: NA
J gene: TRBJ2-2
CDR3 protein: CASSPGLTNTGELFF

V gene: TRBV7-2
clone size: NA
J gene: TRBJ1-4
CDR3 protein: CASSREILSEKLFF

V gene: TRBV21-1
clone size: NA
J gene: TRBJ2-5
CDR3 protein: CASSKADRGGTQYF

V gene: TRBV6-2/TRBV6-3
clone size: once
J gene: TRBJ2-7
CDR3 protein: CASSRYRGSGSYEQYF

V gene: TRBV6-1
clone size: NA
J gene: TRBJ1-3
CDR3 protein: CASSEAGPGPGNTIYF

V gene: TRBV7-9
clone size: NA
J gene: TRBJ2-7
CDR3 protein: CASSLGQGNEQYF

V gene: TRBV14
clone size: once
J gene: TRBJ2-7
CDR3 protein: CASNPGKGYEQYF

V gene: TRBV18
clone size: NA
J gene: TRBJ1-3
CDR3 protein: CASSPRRSDTIYF

V gene: TRBV25-1
clone size: NA
J gene: TRBJ1-1
CDR3 protein: CASSELGVTNTEAFF

V gene: TRBV7-2
clone size: few
J gene: TRBJ2-7
CDR3 protein: CASSLGGRSYEQYF

V gene: TRBV7-2
clone size: NA
J gene: TRBJ2-1
CDR3 protein: CASSPDRGLYNEQFF